Sequencing of this T cell receptor beta chain was carried out in a study of OX40 agonist ivuxolimab in advanced cancers. Background on the study: Males comprised 70% to 85% of the group, whose mean age was approximately 62 years (range roughly 20 to 90). One hepatocellular carcinoma and two cutaneous melanoma patients partially responded. General observations from the study: At 0.1 to 3.0 mg/kg, clonal expansion of CD4+ and CD8+ blood T cells had occurred by week 6.

CDR1 and CDR2 from the germline V gene are MNHEY and SVGAGI. The CDR3 is made up of 14 amino acids. The ends were cut back, 6 bases at V and 7 bases at J, with 19 bases in the middle. On this clone: As yet, its antigen is unknown.

Libraries were prepared by immunoSEQ multiplex PCR; TCRdb keeps only in-frame clonotypes and omits some of them. The repertoire holds about 60,000 clones, with 75% to 90% as singletons. This rearrangement joins TRBV6-5 to TRBJ2-7, with D maybe TRBD1 (6 bases). The sequencing used CD4+ or CD8+ T cells sorted from blood, collected in a trial of the OX40 agonist ivuxolimab. This receptor was taken from an adult with an advanced solid tumor such as melanoma, head and neck, liver or kidney cancer. The CDR3 protein is CASRQDSQSWEQYF. The CDR3 DNA sequence: TGTGCCAGCAGACAGGACAGCCAGTCTTGGGAGCAGTACTTC.